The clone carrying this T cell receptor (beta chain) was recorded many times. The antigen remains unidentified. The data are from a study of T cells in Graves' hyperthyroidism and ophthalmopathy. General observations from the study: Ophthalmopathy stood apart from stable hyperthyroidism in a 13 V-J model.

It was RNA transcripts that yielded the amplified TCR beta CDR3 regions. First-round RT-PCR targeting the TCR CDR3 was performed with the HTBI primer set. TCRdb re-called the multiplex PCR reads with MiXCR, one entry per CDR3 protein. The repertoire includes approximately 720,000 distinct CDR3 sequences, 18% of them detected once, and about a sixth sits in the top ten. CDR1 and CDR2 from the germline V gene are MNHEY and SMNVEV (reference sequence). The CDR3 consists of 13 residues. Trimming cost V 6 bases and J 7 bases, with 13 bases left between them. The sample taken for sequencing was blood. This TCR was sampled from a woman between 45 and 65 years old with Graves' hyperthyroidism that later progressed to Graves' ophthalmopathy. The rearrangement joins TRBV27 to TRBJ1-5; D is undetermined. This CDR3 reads CASRPAKGQPQHF. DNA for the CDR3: TGTGCCAGCAGACCGGCTAAAGGGCAGCCCCAGCATTTT.